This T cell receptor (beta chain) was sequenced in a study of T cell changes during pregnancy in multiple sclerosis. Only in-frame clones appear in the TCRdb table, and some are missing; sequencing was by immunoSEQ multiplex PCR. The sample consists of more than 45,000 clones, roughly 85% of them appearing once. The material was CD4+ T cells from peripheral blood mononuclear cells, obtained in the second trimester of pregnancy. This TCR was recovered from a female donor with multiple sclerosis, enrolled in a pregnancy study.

The CDR3 DNA is TGTGCCAGCAGCCATGGGAGGACATTAGGCCCTGGGGCCAACGTCCTGACTTTC. It translates to CASSHGRTLGPGANVLTF. The rearrangement links TRBV7-3 to TRBJ2-6; weak D call: TRBD2 (6 bases). CDR3 length equals 18 residues. V was clipped by 5 bases and J by 2 bases, with 19 bases between them. Germline V gives CDR1 SGHTA, CDR2 FQGTGA.